This TCR beta chain originates from a study of CD8 T cells in ankylosing spondylitis. As concerns this clonotype: The target antigen is unknown.

V was pared by 3 bases and J by 3 bases, with 3 bases between. The germline gives CDR1 SGHTA, CDR2 FQGNSA. The CDR3 runs to 12 residues. Whole-study results and caveats: The study looked at matched synovial fluid samples from ankylosing spondylitis patients. Disease-linked clones were reported to be significantly enriched there. A TCR beta motif made of 7 to 9 highly homologous variants seemed typical of ankylosing spondylitis blood. Clones linked to disease, bearing a CD8+ phenotype, were relatively rare in peripheral blood.

TCRdb re-called the 5' RACE reads through MiXCR, storing one row per CDR3 protein. The data show 150,000 or so distinct CDR3 sequences, approximately 9% seen once. This clonotype was sampled from a female donor with ankylosing spondylitis or in good health (not recorded which). The chain combines TRBV7-2 with TRBJ2-1; no firm D call. Sequenced input: blood, either unsorted or a sorted T cell fraction (not recorded which). DNA of the CDR3: TGTGCCAGCAGCTTCATCTACAATGAGCAGTTCTTC. This gives the protein CASSFIYNEQFF.